A single sample gave rise to the 8 T cell receptor beta chains below, sequenced in a study of T cells after yellow fever vaccination. Each CDR3 protein gets one entry after TCRdb re-called the 5' RACE reads with MiXCR. Of around 230,000 distinct CDR3 sequences in the sample, 6% to 8% were seen once. The specimen comprised CD4+ T cells sorted from PBMCs, sampled on the day of the yellow fever booster vaccination. The receptors stem from a man aged 30 to 45 who received the YFV17D yellow fever vaccine.

The chain couples TRBV28 to TRBJ2-1; 7 positions agree with TRBD2. This CDR3 region has 15 residues. The trim removed 7 bases at V and 4 bases at J, leaving 10 bases unmatched. Germline V CDR1 and CDR2: MDHEN, SYDVKM. CDR3 protein: CASNPAGLPYNEQFF. The CDR3 nucleotides read TGTGCCAGCAATCCAGCGGGACTACCTTACAATGAGCAGTTCTTC.

This clonotype turned up a few times. The V and J genes are TRBV12-3 or TRBV12-4 and TRBJ1-2, with 9 bases identical to TRBD1. The CDR3 runs 12 residues. J lost 7 bases, V lost 7 bases, and 4 bases had no gene match. The CDR3 sequence is CASTRTGVGYTF. CDR3 in DNA: TGTGCCAGCACCCGGACAGGGGTTGGCTACACCTTC.

This clonotype was counted between two and nine times. This sequence joins TRBV20-1 and TRBJ2-1; 10 nucleotides match TRBD2. The V segment lost 1 base and the J segment 2 bases; nucleotides outside the gene matches: 8. This CDR3 has 17 residues. Germline CDR1 and CDR2: DFQATT and SNEGSKA (reference sequence). In DNA form, the CDR3 reads TGCAGTGCTAGAGTTGCTAGCGGGAGAGAAACCTACAATGAGCAGTTCTTC. Amino acid sequence: CSARVASGRETYNEQFF.

There are a few counts of this clonotype. The V gene is TRBV7-2, the J gene TRBJ2-1, with D possibly TRBD2 on 5 matching bases. The germline gives CDR1 SGHTA, CDR2 FQGNSA. The CDR3 is made up of 15 amino acids. V dropped 8 bases and J dropped 3 bases, with 17 bases sitting between them. The CDR3 sequence: CASQPRIGIYNEQFF. In nucleotides, the CDR3 is TGTGCCAGCCAGCCGAGGATCGGGATCTACAATGAGCAGTTCTTC.

The chain joins TRBV5-1 to TRBJ2-3; D is unclear. This CDR3 is built from 12 residues. The germline V gene has CDR1 SGHRS and CDR2 YFSETQ. V lost 5 bases to trimming and J lost 4 bases, with 8 bases between them. The CDR3: CASSSVADTQYF. The CDR3 nucleotides read TGCGCCAGCAGTTCCGTAGCAGATACGCAGTATTTT.

This clonotype came up a few times. The genes are TRBV5-1 and TRBJ2-7; 12 bases agree with TRBD1. Trimming at V came to 2 bases and at J to 5 bases, leaving 2 bases not matched to a gene. Germline V gives CDR1 SGHRS, CDR2 YFSETQ. The CDR3 covers 14 residues. CDR3 sequence reads: CASSLGTGGNEQYF. In DNA form, the CDR3 reads TGCGCCAGCAGCTTAGGGACAGGGGGCAACGAGCAGTACTTC.

The J gene is TRBJ2-3, the V gene TRBV29-1; no firm D call. V was pared by 2 bases and J by 2 bases, with 11 bases between. The CDR3 contains 14 residues. Germline-derived CDR1 and CDR2 are SQVTM and ANQGSEA. DNA of the CDR3: TGCAGCGTTGAAATCAGGAGACACACAGATACGCAGTATTTT. Encoded protein: CSVEIRRHTDTQYF.

Comments on this clonotype: Germline is not matched at one junction end, which may reflect a read error. The chain links TRBV24-1 to TRBJ2-5; 9 positions match TRBD1. CDR1 is KGHDR, CDR2 SFDVKD, per germline. This CDR3 spans 16 amino acids. CDR3 bases: TGTGCCACCAGTGATTCCGGGACAGGGAAGCAAGGGACCCAGTACTTC. This codes for CATSDSGTGKQGTQYF.